The sequence of this T cell receptor (beta chain) was determined in a study of tumour-infiltrating T cells in Burkitt lymphoma. About the study: Survival, overall and progression-free, tracked with productive clonality.

Generated by immunoSEQ multiplex PCR, the TCRdb table keeps only in-frame clones and is missing some. The sample has some 6,500 clones; 10% are singletons. The CDR3 spans 12 residues. Trimming pared 7 bases from V and 8 bases from J, leaving 14 bases between. Germline V lookup: CDR1 SNHLY, CDR2 FYNNEI. J is TRBJ1-2 and V is TRBV2; D uncertain. The TCR originated in a human donor with diffuse large B-cell lymphoma. Sequencing was carried out using tumor tissue. CDR3 sequence: CASTMAPGGYTF. In DNA form, the CDR3 reads TGTGCCAGCACTATGGCCCCCGGCGGCTACACCTTC.